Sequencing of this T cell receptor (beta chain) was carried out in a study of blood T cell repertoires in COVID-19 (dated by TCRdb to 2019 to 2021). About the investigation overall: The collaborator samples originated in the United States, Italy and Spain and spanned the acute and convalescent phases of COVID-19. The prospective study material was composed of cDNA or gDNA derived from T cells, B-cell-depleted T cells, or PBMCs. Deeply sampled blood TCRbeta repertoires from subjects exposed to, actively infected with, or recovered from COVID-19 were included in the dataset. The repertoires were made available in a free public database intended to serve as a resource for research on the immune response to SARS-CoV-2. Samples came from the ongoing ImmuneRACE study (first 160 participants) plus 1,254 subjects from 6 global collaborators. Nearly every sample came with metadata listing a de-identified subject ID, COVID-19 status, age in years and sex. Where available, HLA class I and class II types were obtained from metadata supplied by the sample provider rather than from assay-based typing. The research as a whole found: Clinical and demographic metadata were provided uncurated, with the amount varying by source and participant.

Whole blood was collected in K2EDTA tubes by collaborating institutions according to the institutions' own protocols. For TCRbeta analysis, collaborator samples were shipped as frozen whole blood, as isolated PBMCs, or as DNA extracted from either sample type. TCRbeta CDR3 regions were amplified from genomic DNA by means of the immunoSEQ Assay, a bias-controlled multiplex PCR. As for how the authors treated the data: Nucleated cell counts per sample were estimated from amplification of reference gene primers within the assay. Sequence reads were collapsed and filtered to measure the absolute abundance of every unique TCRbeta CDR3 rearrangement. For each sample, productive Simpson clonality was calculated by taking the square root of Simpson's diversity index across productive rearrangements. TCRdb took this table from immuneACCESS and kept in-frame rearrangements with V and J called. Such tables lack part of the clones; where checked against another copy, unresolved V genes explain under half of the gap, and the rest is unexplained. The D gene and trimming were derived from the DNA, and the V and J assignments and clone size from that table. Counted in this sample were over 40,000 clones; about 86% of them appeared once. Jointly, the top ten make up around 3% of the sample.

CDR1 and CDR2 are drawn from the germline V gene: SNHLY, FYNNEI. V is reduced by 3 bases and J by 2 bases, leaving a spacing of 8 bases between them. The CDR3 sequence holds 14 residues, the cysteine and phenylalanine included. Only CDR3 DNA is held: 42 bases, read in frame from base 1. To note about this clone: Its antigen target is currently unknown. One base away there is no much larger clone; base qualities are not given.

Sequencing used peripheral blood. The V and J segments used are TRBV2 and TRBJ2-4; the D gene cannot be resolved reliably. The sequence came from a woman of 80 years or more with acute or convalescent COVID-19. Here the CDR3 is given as CASSDPAPKNIQYF. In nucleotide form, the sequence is TGTGCCAGCAGTGACCCAGCGCCCAAAAACATTCAGTACTTC.